The 3 T cell receptor beta chains below come from one sample, sequenced in a study of PD-1 blockade in classical Hodgkin lymphoma. All the patients suffered relapse after autologous stem cell transplantation, and brentuximab vedotin exposure differed. Produced via immunoSEQ multiplex PCR; TCRdb's table is partial and in-frame only. The sample lists some 100,000 clones; approximately 90% were seen once. Specimen: peripheral blood mononuclear cells (PBMCs), collected before the second cycle of nivolumab. These receptors were collected from a human donor with classical Hodgkin lymphoma.

The rearrangement joins TRBV18 to TRBJ2-7; 8 nucleotides line up with TRBD1. The CDR3 has 14 amino acids. CDR1 is KGHSH, CDR2 LQKENI, per germline. Unmatched junction bases numbered 4, after V lost 3 bases and J lost 3 bases. Here the CDR3 reads CASSPAGTGYEQYF. The CDR3 coding sequence is TGTGCCAGCTCACCCGCCGGGACAGGCTACGAGCAGTACTTC.

The chain uses TRBV9 and TRBJ2-6; TRBD1 aligns across 9 bases. Germline CDR1 SGDLS, CDR2 YYNGEE. V was pared by 6 bases and J by 2 bases, with 0 bases of the junction left unmatched. The CDR3 is 14 amino acids. Here the CDR3 DNA reads TGTGCCAGCAACAGGGGGCCTGGGGCCAACGTCCTGACTTTC. Its protein product is CASNRGPGANVLTF.

This clone was seen a single time. The V and J genes are TRBV6-5 and TRBJ2-7; D uncertain. The V end was cut by 2 bases, the J end by 2 bases, with 4 bases between. Germline CDR1 and CDR2: MNHEY and SVGAGI. CDR3 size: 12 residues. The CDR3 protein is CASSYPTYEQYF. The CDR3 coding sequence is TGTGCCAGCAGTTACCCCACCTACGAGCAGTACTTC.